This T cell receptor (beta chain) was sequenced in a study of siplizumab effects on memory and regulatory T cells. Broader study findings: The authors could not assign a naive or memory phenotype to roughly 80-96% of proliferating CD4+ or CD8+ clones. A minor share of alloreactive clones matched unstimulated subsets. Contribution to the alloresponse seemed major for naive T cells, which also seemed more diverse than memory cells.

In regard to this clone: The antigen remains unidentified.

CDR3 length: 16 amino acids. J was trimmed by 7 bases and V by 5 bases; bases with no gene match: 13. Per germline, CDR1 MNHEY and CDR2 SMNVEV (reference sequence). Per sample, about 10^5 TCR templates underwent assay. The method was immunoSEQ multiplex PCR; TCRdb's version includes in-frame clones alone and lacks a portion of them. The sample yields approximately 100,000 clones, roughly 91% seen once. The sequence was obtained from a human donor in good health. The chain carries TRBV27 and TRBJ1-2; 10 bases map to TRBD1. What was sequenced was non-Treg CD4+ T cells sorted from blood. Here the CDR3 reads CASSTNPGTGASGYTF. The CDR3 nucleotides read TGTGCCAGCAGTACTAACCCTGGGACAGGGGCCAGTGGCTACACCTTC.